Described below is a single T cell receptor (beta chain) sequence and its context. The junction had 4 bases not matched to a gene; V was cut back by 5 bases and J by 7 bases. CDR1 is SEHNR and CDR2 is FQNEAQ in the germline V gene (reference sequence). This CDR3 has 14 residues. The data derive from a study of blood T cell repertoires in COVID-19. About the research overall: Acute and convalescent COVID-19 specimens originated in the United States, Italy and Spain.

The method was immunoSEQ multiplex PCR; TCRdb's version includes in-frame clones alone and lacks a portion of them. Of roughly 280,000 clones in the sample, about 88% were seen once. The chain recombines TRBV7-9 with TRBJ2-1, with TRBD1 matching 11 bases. The material sequenced was peripheral blood. This receptor was taken from a man aged 25 to 40 with active or convalescent COVID-19. CDR3 amino acids: CASSIGQGANEQFF. The DNA for the CDR3 is TGTGCCAGCAGCATCGGACAGGGGGCTAATGAGCAGTTCTTC.